This TCR beta chain stems from a study of shared clonotypes between healthy human individuals. Germline CDR1 is SGHDN and CDR2 is FVKESK. Deletions cut 2 bases from V and 9 bases from J, with 19 bases between. The CDR3 contains 15 residues. The assay was immunoSEQ multiplex PCR, and TCRdb's table has in-frame clones only and misses some. This table has a few million clones, approximately 95% appearing once. This clone was recorded once. Within Nashville, Tennessee resided all donors, each a Caucasian adult. The sequence was collected from a young man in good health. Some clones in this sample may be carry-over from other donors' samples. The source material was naive CD4+ T cells from PBMCs. The subset: CD45RA+ positively selected. This chain joins TRBV14 and TRBJ1-2, with D tentatively TRBD1 (6 bases). This chain's CDR3 is CASSQSQGLGMRYTF. The CDR3 DNA sequence: TGTGCCAGCAGCCAATCCCAGGGGCTAGGTATGCGCTACACCTTC.